This TCR beta chain was identified during a study of response to subunit inactivated influenza vaccine. Many counts were recorded for this clonotype. TCRdb recomputed calls from the RT-PCR reads with MiXCR, one row per CDR3 protein. The sample lists hundreds of thousands of distinct CDR3 sequences; about 10% were seen once. The same sample was also studied in work on T cells expressing NK-cell markers. Per that paper: The authors made TCR beta cDNA libraries by 5'RACE template switching. This switching added a universal primer site and UMIs. In sorted CD3+CD56+NKG2C+, CD3+CD56+NKG2C- and CD3+CD56-NKG2C+ T cells, TCR beta repertoires were obtained. Seven of the eight sequenced donors were HCMV-seropositive; one was seronegative. Several experiments confined sorting to alpha-beta TCR T cells with an anti-gamma-delta TCR antibody. Dominant NKG2C+ clonotype frequencies of about 1.0-7.5% of CD8+ T cells were measured in roughly 6 donors.

Sample: PBMCs from blood, taken on the day of vaccination. The receptor comes from a man between 45 and 60 years old who received an inactivated influenza vaccine.

Here the CDR3 reads CASSLDSNPTDTQYF. In DNA, the CDR3 is TGCGCCAGCAGCTTAGACAGTAACCCCACAGATACGCAGTATTTT. The V and J genes are TRBV5-1 and TRBJ2-3; D might be TRBD1 (5 bases). This CDR3 region has 15 residues. V was cut by 2 bases and J by 2 bases, with 12 bases left in between. Germline CDR1 is SGHRS and CDR2 is YFSETQ.